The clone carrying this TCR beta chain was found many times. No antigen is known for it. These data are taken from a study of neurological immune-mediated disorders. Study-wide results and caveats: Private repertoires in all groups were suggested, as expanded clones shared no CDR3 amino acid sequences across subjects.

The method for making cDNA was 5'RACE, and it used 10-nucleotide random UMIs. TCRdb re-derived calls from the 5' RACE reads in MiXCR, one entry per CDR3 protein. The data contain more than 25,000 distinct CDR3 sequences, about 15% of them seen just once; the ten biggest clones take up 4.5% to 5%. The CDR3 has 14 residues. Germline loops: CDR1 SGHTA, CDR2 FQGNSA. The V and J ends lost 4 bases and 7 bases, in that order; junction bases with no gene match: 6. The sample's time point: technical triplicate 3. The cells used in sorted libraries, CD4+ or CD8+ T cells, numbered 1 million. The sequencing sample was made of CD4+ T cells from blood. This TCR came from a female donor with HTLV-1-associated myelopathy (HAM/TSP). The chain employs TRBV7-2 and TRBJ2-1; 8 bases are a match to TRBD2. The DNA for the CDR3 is TGTGCCAGCAGCTCCGGGGGGGGGCATAATGAGCAGTTCTTC. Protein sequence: CASSSGGGHNEQFF.